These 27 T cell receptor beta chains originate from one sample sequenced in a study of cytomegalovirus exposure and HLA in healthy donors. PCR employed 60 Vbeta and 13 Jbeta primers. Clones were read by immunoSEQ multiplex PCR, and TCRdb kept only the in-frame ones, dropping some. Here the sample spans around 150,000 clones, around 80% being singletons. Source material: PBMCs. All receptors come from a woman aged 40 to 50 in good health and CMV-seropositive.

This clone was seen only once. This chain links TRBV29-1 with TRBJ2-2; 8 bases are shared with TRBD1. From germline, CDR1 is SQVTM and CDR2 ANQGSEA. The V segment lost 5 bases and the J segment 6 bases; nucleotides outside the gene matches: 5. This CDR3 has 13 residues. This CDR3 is CSVQLTGAGELFF. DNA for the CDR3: TGCAGCGTTCAGTTGACAGGGGCCGGGGAGCTGTTTTTT.

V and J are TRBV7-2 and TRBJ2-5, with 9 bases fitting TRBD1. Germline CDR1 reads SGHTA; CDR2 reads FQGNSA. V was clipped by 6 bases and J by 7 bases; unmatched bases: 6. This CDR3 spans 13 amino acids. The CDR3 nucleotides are TGTGCCAGCAGTTGGACAGGGGAGAGGACCCAGTACTTC. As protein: CASSWTGERTQYF.

The CDR3 is CASSDLSGDNEQFF. In DNA, the CDR3 is TGTGCCAGCAGTGACTTGAGCGGGGACAATGAGCAGTTCTTC. The chain is built from TRBV6-4 and TRBJ2-1; the match to TRBD2 covers 7 bases. The CDR3 contains 14 residues. V lost 1 base, J lost 5 bases, and 2 bases stayed unmatched. Germline V lookup: CDR1 MRHNA, CDR2 SNTAGT.

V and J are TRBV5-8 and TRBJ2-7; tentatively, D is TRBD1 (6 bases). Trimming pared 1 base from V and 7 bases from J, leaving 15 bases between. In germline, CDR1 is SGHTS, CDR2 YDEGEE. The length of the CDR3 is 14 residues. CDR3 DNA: TGTGCCAGCAGCTTGTCGGCAGGGGCAGGAGAGCAGTACTTC. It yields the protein CASSLSAGAGEQYF.

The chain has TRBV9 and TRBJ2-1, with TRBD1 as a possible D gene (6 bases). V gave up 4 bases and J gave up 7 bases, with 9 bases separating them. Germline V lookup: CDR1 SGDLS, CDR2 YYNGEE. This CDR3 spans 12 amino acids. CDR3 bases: TGTGCCAGCAGCCTAACAGGGAATGAGCAGTTCTTC. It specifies CASSLTGNEQFF.

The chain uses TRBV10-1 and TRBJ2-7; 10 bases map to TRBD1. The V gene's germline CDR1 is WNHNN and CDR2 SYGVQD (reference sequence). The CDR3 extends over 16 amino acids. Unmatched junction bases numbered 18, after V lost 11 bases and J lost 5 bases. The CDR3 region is CARWATRTGGDNEQYF. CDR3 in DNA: TGCGCCCGATGGGCTACCCGGACAGGGGGGGACAACGAGCAGTACTTC.

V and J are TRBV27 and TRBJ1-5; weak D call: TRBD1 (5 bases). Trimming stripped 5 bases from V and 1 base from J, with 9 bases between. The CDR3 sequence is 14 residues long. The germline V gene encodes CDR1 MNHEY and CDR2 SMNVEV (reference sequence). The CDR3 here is CASSTRDSNQPQHF. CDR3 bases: TGTGCCAGCAGTACGCGGGACAGCAATCAGCCCCAGCATTTT.

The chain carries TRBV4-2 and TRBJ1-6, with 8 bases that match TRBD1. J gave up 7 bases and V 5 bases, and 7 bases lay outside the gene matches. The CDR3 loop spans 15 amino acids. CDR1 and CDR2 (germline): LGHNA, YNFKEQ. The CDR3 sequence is CASSGVRDRNSPLHF. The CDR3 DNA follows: TGTGCCAGCAGCGGAGTCCGGGACAGGAATTCACCCCTCCACTTT.

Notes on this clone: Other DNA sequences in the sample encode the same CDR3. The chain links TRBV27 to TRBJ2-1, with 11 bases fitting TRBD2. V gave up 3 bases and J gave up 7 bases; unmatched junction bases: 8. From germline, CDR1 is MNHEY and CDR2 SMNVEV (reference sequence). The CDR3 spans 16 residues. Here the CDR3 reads CASSFLTSGGGNEQFF. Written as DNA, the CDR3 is TGTGCCAGCAGTTTTCTTACTAGCGGGGGAGGGAATGAGCAGTTCTTC.

CDR3 coding DNA: TGTGCCAGTACGAGGGTGAACACTGAAGCTTTCTTT. Protein: CASTRVNTEAFF. The gene calls are TRBV6-1 and TRBJ1-1; D remains unclear. The CDR3 runs 12 residues. Deletions cut 9 bases from V and 0 bases from J, with 8 bases between. Germline CDR1 and CDR2: MNHNS and SASEGT.

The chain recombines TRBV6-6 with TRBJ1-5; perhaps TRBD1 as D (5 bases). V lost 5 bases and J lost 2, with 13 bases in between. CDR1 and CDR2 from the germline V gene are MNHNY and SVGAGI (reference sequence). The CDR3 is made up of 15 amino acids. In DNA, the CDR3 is TGTGCCAGCAGTGGGCTGGGAGGGGGCAATCAGCCCCAGCATTTT. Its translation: CASSGLGGGNQPQHF.

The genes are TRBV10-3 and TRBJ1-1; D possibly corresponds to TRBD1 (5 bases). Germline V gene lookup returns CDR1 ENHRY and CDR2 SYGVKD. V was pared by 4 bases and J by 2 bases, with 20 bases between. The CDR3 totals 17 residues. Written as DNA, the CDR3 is TGTGCCATCAGTGGGGGGGTGGACCGAGCTGTTAACACTGAAGCTTTCTTT. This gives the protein CAISGGVDRAVNTEAFF.

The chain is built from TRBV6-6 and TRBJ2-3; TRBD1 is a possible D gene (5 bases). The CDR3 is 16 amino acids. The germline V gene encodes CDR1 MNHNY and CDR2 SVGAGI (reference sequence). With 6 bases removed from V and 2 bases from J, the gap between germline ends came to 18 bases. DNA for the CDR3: TGTGCCAGCAGATTCTACCCGAGACAGACCACAGATACGCAGTATTTT. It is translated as CASRFYPRQTTDTQYF.

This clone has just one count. The CDR3: CASSQFRDRGEKLFF. CDR3 DNA sequence: TGTGCCAGCTCCCAGTTCCGGGACAGGGGTGAAAAACTGTTTTTT. The chain combines TRBV18 with TRBJ1-4, with 10 bases identical to TRBD1. The CDR3 loop spans 15 amino acids. Germline trimming cut 6 bases from V and 7 bases from J; bases unmatched to any gene: 8. Germline CDR1 and CDR2: KGHSH and LQKENI.

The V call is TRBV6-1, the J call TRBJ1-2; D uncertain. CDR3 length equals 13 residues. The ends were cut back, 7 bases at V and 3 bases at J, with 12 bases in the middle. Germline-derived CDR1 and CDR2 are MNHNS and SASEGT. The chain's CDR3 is CASTEGLYYGYTF. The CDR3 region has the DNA TGTGCCAGCACCGAAGGACTCTACTATGGCTACACCTTC.

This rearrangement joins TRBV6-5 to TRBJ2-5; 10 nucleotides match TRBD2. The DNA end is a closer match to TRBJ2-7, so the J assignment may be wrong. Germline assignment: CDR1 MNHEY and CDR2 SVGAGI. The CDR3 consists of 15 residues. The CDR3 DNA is TGTGCCAGCAGGGTAACTAGCGGGGATTCCTACGAGCAGTACTTC. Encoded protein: CASRVTSGDSYEQYF.

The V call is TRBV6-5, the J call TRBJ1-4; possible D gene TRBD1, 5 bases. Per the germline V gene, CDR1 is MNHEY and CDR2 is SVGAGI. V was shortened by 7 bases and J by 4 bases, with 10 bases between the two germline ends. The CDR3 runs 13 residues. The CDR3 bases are TGTGCCAGCACGGGCAGGGTTAATGAAAAACTGTTTTTT. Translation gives CASTGRVNEKLFF.

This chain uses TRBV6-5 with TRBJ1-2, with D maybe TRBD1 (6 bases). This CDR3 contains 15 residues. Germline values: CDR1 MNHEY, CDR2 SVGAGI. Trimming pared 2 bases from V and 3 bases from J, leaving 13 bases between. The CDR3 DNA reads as TGTGCCAGCAGTTACGGGACGGGGGGCTACTATGGCTACACCTTC. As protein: CASSYGTGGYYGYTF.

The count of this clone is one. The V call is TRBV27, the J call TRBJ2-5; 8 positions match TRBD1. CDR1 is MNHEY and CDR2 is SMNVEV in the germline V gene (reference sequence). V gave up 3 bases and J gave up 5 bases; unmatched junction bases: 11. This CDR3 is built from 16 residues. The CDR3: CASSFGIPGGAETQYF. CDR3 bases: TGTGCCAGCAGTTTCGGGATTCCAGGGGGCGCGGAGACCCAGTACTTC.

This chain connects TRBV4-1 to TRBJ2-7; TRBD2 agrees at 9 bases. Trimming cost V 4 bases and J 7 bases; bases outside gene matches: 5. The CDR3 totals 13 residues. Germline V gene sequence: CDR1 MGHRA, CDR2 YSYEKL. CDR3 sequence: CASSPRLAEEQYF. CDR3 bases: TGCGCCAGCAGCCCTAGACTAGCGGAAGAGCAGTACTTC.

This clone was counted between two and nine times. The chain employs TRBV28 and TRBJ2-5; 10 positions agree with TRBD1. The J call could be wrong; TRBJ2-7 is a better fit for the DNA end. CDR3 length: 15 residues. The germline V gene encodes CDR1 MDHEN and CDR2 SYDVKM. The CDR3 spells CASSQTGTGAYEQYF. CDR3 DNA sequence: TGTGCCAGCAGTCAAACCGGGACAGGGGCCTACGAGCAGTACTTC.

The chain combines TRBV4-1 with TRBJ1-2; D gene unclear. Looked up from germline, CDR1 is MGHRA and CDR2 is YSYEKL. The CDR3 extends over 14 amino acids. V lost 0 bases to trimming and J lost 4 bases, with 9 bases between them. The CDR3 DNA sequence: TGCGCCAGCAGCCAAGATGGGCCAGTCTATGGCTACACCTTC. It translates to CASSQDGPVYGYTF.

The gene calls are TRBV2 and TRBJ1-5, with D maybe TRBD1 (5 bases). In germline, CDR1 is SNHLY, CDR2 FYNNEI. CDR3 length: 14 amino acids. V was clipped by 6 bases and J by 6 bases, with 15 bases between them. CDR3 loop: CASSPLGGGQPQHF. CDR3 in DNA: TGTGCCAGCAGCCCGCTCGGGGGGGGTCAGCCCCAGCATTTT. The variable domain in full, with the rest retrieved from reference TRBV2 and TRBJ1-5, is EPEVTQTPSHQVTQMGQEVILRCVPISNHLYFYWYRQILGQKVEFLVSFYNNEISEKSEIFDDQFSVERPDGSNFTLKIRSTKLEDSAMYFCASSPLGGGQPQHFGDGTRLSIL.

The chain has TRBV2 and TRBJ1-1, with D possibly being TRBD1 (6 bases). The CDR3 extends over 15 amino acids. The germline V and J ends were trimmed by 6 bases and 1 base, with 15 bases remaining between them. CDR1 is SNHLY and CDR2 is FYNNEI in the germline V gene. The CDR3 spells CASRIQGVGNTEAFF. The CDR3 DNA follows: TGTGCCAGCAGAATACAGGGAGTGGGGAACACTGAAGCTTTCTTT.

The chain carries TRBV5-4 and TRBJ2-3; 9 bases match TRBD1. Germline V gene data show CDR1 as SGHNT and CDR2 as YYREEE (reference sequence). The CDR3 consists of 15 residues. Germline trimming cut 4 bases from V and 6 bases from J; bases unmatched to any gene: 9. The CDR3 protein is CASSRPGQGLDTQYF. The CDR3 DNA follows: TGTGCCAGCAGCCGACCGGGACAGGGTCTCGATACGCAGTATTTT.

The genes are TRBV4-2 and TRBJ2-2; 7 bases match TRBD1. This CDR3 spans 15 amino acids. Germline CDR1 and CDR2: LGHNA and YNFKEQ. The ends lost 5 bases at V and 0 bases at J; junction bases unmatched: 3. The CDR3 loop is CASSWDRPNTGELFF. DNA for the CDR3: TGTGCCAGCAGCTGGGACAGACCGAACACCGGGGAGCTGTTTTTT.

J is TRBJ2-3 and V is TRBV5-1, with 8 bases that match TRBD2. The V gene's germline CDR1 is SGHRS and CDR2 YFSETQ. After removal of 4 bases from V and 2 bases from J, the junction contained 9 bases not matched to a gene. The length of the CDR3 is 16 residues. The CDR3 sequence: CASSRGAGGITDTQYF. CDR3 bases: TGCGCCAGCAGCCGGGGGGCGGGGGGCATCACAGATACGCAGTATTTT.